This entry describes one T cell receptor beta chain. The source of the sample is a study of shared clonotypes between healthy human individuals. The overall study: For every donor, three CD4 naive, three CD4 memory, two CD8 naive and one CD8 memory plates were used.

Using immunoSEQ multiplex PCR, the repertoire was profiled, and TCRdb retains in-frame clones only, with some absent. The data hold 2 million to 2.5 million clones, with 85% to 95% observed a single time. Source material: naive CD4+ T cells from PBMCs. The subset: CD45RA+ positively selected. The clonotype was recovered from a man in his late teens or twenties in good health. Some clones in this sample may be carry-over from other donors' samples.

CDR3 coding DNA: TGTGCCAGCAGCCTAAGGACCTCCGCGTCAGATACGCAGTATTTT. It is translated as CASSLRTSASDTQYF. This chain links TRBV7-2 with TRBJ2-3, with unresolved D. This CDR3 has 15 residues. The germline CDR1 and CDR2 sequences are SGHTA and FQGNSA. V lost 5 bases and J 4 bases, leaving 16 bases between the germline ends.